This is a list of T cell receptor beta chains from one sample in a study of CD8 T cells in ankylosing spondylitis. TCRdb reanalysed the 5' RACE reads using MiXCR and keeps one entry per CDR3 protein. The sample yields hundreds of thousands of distinct CDR3 sequences, 20% seen once. The sample consisted of blood, either unsorted or a sorted T cell fraction (not recorded which). The receptors derive from a male donor with ankylosing spondylitis or in good health (not recorded which). CDR3s include the opening cysteine and the closing phenylalanine or tryptophan. D genes are given only for firm matches. Some rows mark clone size as missing; the rest say once, few, many or name a class of expanded clone.

V gene	D gene	clone size	J gene	CDR3 protein	CDR3 DNA
TRBV20-1	TRBD2	-	TRBJ2-3	CSAAGLAGGLVDTQYF	TGCAGTGCTGCAGGCCTAGCGGGGGGGCTGGTAGATACGCAGTATTTT
TRBV29-1	-	many	TRBJ1-1	CSVDRGETEAFF	TGCAGCGTTGACAGGGGAGAAACTGAAGCTTTCTTT
TRBV20-1	TRBD1	few	TRBJ1-5	CSARETGASNQPQHF	TGCAGTGCTAGAGAGACAGGGGCGAGCAATCAGCCCCAGCATTTT
TRBV12-3/TRBV12-4	-	many	TRBJ1-1	CASSLEPQVPGAFF	TGTGCCAGCAGTCTCGAACCGCAGGTCCCCGGGGCTTTCTTT
TRBV2	-	-	TRBJ1-2	CASSESGAYGYTF	TGTGCCAGCAGTGAGTCAGGGGCGTATGGCTACACCTTC
TRBV6-1	-	-	TRBJ2-2	CASSTDRRGTGELFF	TGTGCCAGCAGCACGGACAGGCGGGGCACCGGGGAGCTGTTTTTT
TRBV28	-	many	TRBJ2-3	CASSLRGFRDTQYF	TGTGCCAGCAGTTTACGGGGGTTTCGTGATACGCAGTATTTT
TRBV19	TRBD2	few	TRBJ2-5	CASSTSSGIETQYF	TGTGCCAGTAGTACCTCTAGCGGGATTGAGACCCAGTACTTC
TRBV5-1	-	few	TRBJ1-1	CASSLLQGGAEAFF	TGCGCCAGCAGCTTGCTTCAGGGTGGCGCTGAAGCTTTCTTT
TRBV5-6	TRBD2	few	TRBJ2-5	CASSSGTRAIETQYF	TGTGCCAGCAGCTCCGGGACTAGGGCCATCGAGACCCAGTACTTC
TRBV3-1	-	few	TRBJ1-2	CASSPSQGAQGYTF	TGTGCCAGCAGCCCGAGCCAGGGAGCCCAAGGCTACACCTTC
TRBV7-6	-	-	TRBJ2-5	CASSLEFTETQYF	TGTGCCAGCAGCTTAGAATTCACAGAGACCCAGTACTTC
TRBV11-3	TRBD1	-	TRBJ2-4	CASSQAGTGENIQYF	TGTGCCAGCAGTCAAGCCGGGACAGGGGAAAACATTCAGTACTTC
TRBV12-3/TRBV12-4	-	-	TRBJ2-3	CASSLGIEIIHTGPQYF	TGTGCCAGCAGTTTAGGAATTGAGATAATCCATACCGGGCCGCAGTATTTT
TRBV20-1	-	-	TRBJ2-3	CSAIGSASTDTQYF	TGCAGTGCTATTGGGTCGGCTAGCACAGATACGCAGTATTTT
TRBV12-3/TRBV12-4	-	few	TRBJ2-2	CASSLSGGATGELFF	TGTGCCAGCAGTTTATCCGGGGGCGCCACCGGGGAGCTGTTTTTT
TRBV27	TRBD1	-	TRBJ1-6	CASSFRDRYSPLHF	TGTGCCAGCAGTTTTAGGGACAGGTACTCACCCCTCCACTTT
TRBV5-6	-	-	TRBJ1-2	CASKLDGAYHYGYTF	TGTGCCAGCAAATTGGACGGAGCTTACCACTATGGCTACACCTTC
TRBV25-1	-	-	TRBJ2-3	CASTLTDTQYF	TGTGCCAGCACTCTCACAGATACGCAGTATTTT
TRBV27	-	many	TRBJ1-6	CASRLSGQTLHF	TGTGCCAGCAGGCTCTCGGGGCAAACCCTCCACTTT
TRBV6-2/TRBV6-3	TRBD2	-	TRBJ2-1	CASSRTSGRATNEQFF	TGTGCCAGCAGCCGGACTAGCGGGAGGGCCACCAATGAGCAGTTCTTC
TRBV20-1	TRBD2	many	TRBJ2-1	CSARDGTSGGHEQFF	TGCAGTGCTAGAGATGGAACTAGCGGGGGGCATGAGCAGTTCTTC
TRBV27	-	few	TRBJ2-2	CASSFSGVRGTGELFF	TGTGCCAGCAGTTTTTCAGGGGTTCGGGGCACCGGGGAGCTGTTTTTT
TRBV29-1	TRBD1	-	TRBJ2-4	CSGRQGHIQYF	TGCAGCGGACGACAGGGGCACATTCAGTACTTC
TRBV3-1	-	-	TRBJ1-5	CASSHEGSNQPQHF	TGTGCCAGCAGCCATGAGGGTTCCAATCAGCCCCAGCATTTT